One T cell receptor beta chain is described in this entry. Using immunoSEQ multiplex PCR, the repertoire was profiled, and TCRdb retains in-frame clones only, with some absent. The sample has about 63,000 clones, 80% to 90% seen once; the top ten hold approximately 4.4%. Time point of the sample: baseline, week 1 (first vaccination visit). The treatment here: pre-vaccination baseline after standard-of-care therapy. The source of the sample is a study of a mutant IDH1 vaccine in newly diagnosed glioma. Germline values: CDR1 LNHDA, CDR2 SQIVND (reference sequence). The CDR3 contains 11 residues. The sample in question was peripheral blood mononuclear cells (PBMCs), obtained from a glioma patient treated with radiotherapy, temozolomide or both. This chain connects TRBV19 to TRBJ1-1, with D tentatively TRBD1 (5 bases). This clonotype was sampled from a woman aged 18-35 years with glioma. Some clones in this sample may be carry-over from other donors' samples. This chain's CDR3 is CATTANTEAFF. The CDR3 DNA follows: TGTGCTACGACAGCGAACACTGAAGCTTTCTTT.